This TCR beta chain is from a study of OX40 agonist ivuxolimab in advanced cancers. Study-level background: Checkpoint inhibitors had been given previously to approximately 41% of patients.

The CDR3 has 16 amino acids. After removal of 7 bases from V and 2 bases from J, the junction contained 11 bases not matched to a gene. Germline assignment: CDR1 LNHDA and CDR2 SQIVND (reference sequence). Assay: immunoSEQ multiplex PCR; the TCRdb copy retains only in-frame clones and omits some. This table holds about 47,000 clones, roughly 84% found once. Concerning this clone itself: Its antigen is still unknown.

Study-wide findings and caveats: Still undetermined is the antigen specificity of the expanded peripheral T cells.

Here the sequenced sample was CD4+ or CD8+ T cells sorted from blood, taken in a trial of the OX40 agonist ivuxolimab. The receptor comes from an adult with an advanced solid tumor such as melanoma, head and neck, liver or kidney cancer. The chain uses TRBV19 and TRBJ2-7; 10 bases fit TRBD1. CDR3 sequence reads: CASTPGSGTGAYEQYF. The CDR3 nucleotides read TGTGCCAGTACCCCTGGGTCGGGGACAGGGGCCTACGAGCAGTACTTC.